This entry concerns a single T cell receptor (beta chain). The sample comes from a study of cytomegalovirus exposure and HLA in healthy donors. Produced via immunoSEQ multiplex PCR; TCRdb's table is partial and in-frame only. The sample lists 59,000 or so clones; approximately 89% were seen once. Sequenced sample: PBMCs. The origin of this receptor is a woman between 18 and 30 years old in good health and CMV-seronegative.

The CDR3 nucleotides read TGTGCCAGCAGTATAAGAGGGGACAGGGGGCCCTACGAGCAGTACTTC. It encodes CASSIRGDRGPYEQYF. V and J are TRBV28 and TRBJ2-7; 12 nucleotides match TRBD1. CDR3 size: 16 residues. Germline loops: CDR1 MDHEN, CDR2 SYDVKM. V trimming: 5 bases; J trimming: 2 bases; junction bases outside the gene matches: 7.